Below, 31 T cell receptor beta chains from the same sample are listed, as sequenced in a study of T cell clonality in common variable immunodeficiency. The antigens of these receptors remain unknown. Findings and caveats of the study: Fewer deletions and N-nucleotide insertions were reportedly seen in common variable immunodeficiency TCR beta sequences.

The assay was immunoSEQ multiplex PCR, and TCRdb's table has in-frame clones only and misses some. Observed in the sample are some 16,000 clones, none of them singletons. The sequenced material came from peripheral blood mononuclear cells. These receptor sequences come from a human donor with common variable immunodeficiency.

The sample holds many counts of this clone. The CDR3 extends 3 residues past the end of the read, so its final part is completed from the germline J gene. The rearrangement uses TRBV5-1 and TRBJ1-1; D is ambiguous. The CDR3 length is 13 residues. The V gene lost 5 bases and the J gene lost 0 bases, with 8 bases spanning the gap. The V gene's germline CDR1 is SGHRS and CDR2 YFSETQ. CDR3 protein: CASSGTVNTEAFF. CDR3 DNA (partial): TGCGCCAGCAGTGGCACAGTGAACACTGAA.

Relative to its sample, this clone is medium-sized (0.01 to 0.1%). Read sequence stops 3 residues before the CDR3 end, and the germline J gene provides the missing end. The chain employs TRBV12-3 or TRBV12-4 and TRBJ2-5, with TRBD1 matching 8 bases. This CDR3 is 12 amino acids long. This chain's CDR3 is CASSFGQGTQYF. Incomplete CDR3 DNA: TGTGCCAGCAGTTTTGGACAGGGCACC.

This clone turned up a few times. The CDR3 end falls 3 residues outside the read, so it is completed with the germline J gene. V is TRBV19 and J is TRBJ1-2; weak D call: TRBD1 (5 bases). Germline V gene lookup returns CDR1 LNHDA and CDR2 SQIVND (reference sequence). The CDR3 has 16 amino acids. V dropped 7 bases and J dropped 4 bases, with 22 bases sitting between them. The part of the CDR3 DNA that was read is TGTGCCAGTAACGACGGAGCGGGAAGAGGGGCCTATGGC. Protein sequence: CASNDGAGRGAYG. Given in full, the CDR3 is CASNDGAGRGAYGYTF.

CDR3 loop: CASSLQDRGTDTQYF. CDR3 DNA, as far as it was read: TGTGCCAGCAGCTTACAGGACAGGGGCACAGATACG. The rearrangement uses TRBV7-2 and TRBJ2-3, with TRBD1 matching over 8 bases. The CDR3 end lies 3 residues beyond the end of the read and is filled in from the germline J gene. This CDR3 comprises 15 residues. Germline lookup yields CDR1 SGHTA and CDR2 FQGNSA. The V gene end was trimmed by 2 bases and the J gene end by 1 base; junction bases not matched to a gene: 2.

With respect to this clone: The read terminates 3 residues ahead of where the CDR3 ends, so the germline J gene completes it. The gene calls are TRBV7-6 and TRBJ2-3, with TRBD2 as a possible D gene (7 bases). The germline V gene encodes CDR1 SGHVS and CDR2 FNYEAQ. CDR3 length equals 15 residues. V was cut by 4 bases and J by 3 bases, with 14 bases left in between. The CDR3 is CASSSPGEGTDTQYF. Partial CDR3 DNA: TGTGCCAGCAGCTCGCCAGGGGAGGGGACAGATACG.

Comments on this clone: The sequence runs out 3 residues before the end of the CDR3; the remainder is reconstructed from the germline J gene. V and J are TRBV7-2 and TRBJ1-1; a possible D gene is TRBD1 (5 bases). Germline assignment: CDR1 SGHTA and CDR2 FQGNSA. The CDR3 is made up of 13 amino acids. V gave up 6 bases and J gave up 2 bases, with 10 bases separating them. The covered CDR3 bases are TGTGCCAGCAGTATTGACAGAAACACTGAA. Encoded protein: CASSIDRNTE. The entire CDR3 is CASSIDRNTEAFF.

This clone came up many times. The CDR3 end falls 3 residues outside the read, so it is completed with the germline J gene. The rearrangement links TRBV20-1 to TRBJ2-7; weak D call: TRBD2 (7 bases). V gave up 1 base and J gave up 5 bases, with 12 bases separating them. Germline V CDR1 and CDR2: DFQATT, SNEGSKA (reference sequence). The length of the CDR3 is 13 residues. CDR3 protein: CSARGGGPHEQYF. The CDR3 DNA, read in part, is TGCAGTGCTAGAGGGGGGGGCCCCCACGAG.

About this clone itself: The CDR3 end lies 3 residues beyond the end of the read and is filled in from the germline J gene. The chain combines TRBV20-1 with TRBJ2-1, with D possibly being TRBD2 (7 bases). Trimming removed 5 bases at V and 5 bases at J, with 19 bases between. CDR1 is DFQATT and CDR2 is SNEGSKA in the germline V gene (reference sequence). The CDR3 contains 15 residues. Partial CDR3 DNA: TGCAGTGCTGACCGTCGGGGGGCCGGCAACAATGAG. Amino acid sequence: CSADRRGAGNNE. The full CDR3 is CSADRRGAGNNEQFF.

Notes on this clone: The read falls 3 residues short of the CDR3 end, and the missing part is taken from the germline J gene. This chain links TRBV30 with TRBJ2-1; a possible D gene is TRBD2 (6 bases). This CDR3 has 16 amino acids. CDR1 and CDR2 (germline): GTSNPN, SVGIG (reference sequence). Trimming removed 2 bases at V and 3 bases at J, with 17 bases between. The covered CDR3 bases are TGTGCCTGGAGTCCTCCGACCCCCGGGGGCTACAATGAG. It encodes CAWSPPTPGGYNE. The CDR3 in its entirety is CAWSPPTPGGYNEQFF.

In its sample, this clone was seen many times. The read halts 3 residues ahead of the CDR3 end, with the missing end drawn from the germline J gene. The chain uses TRBV6-4 and TRBJ1-5, with 7 bases aligning to TRBD1. CDR3 length: 13 amino acids. The germline V gene has CDR1 MRHNA and CDR2 SNTAGT. V was pared by 6 bases and J by 3 bases, with 2 bases of the junction left unmatched. The sequenced part of the CDR3 DNA is TGTGCCAGCAGGGACAGGTCCAATCAGCCC. This translates into CASRDRSNQP. The whole CDR3 protein reads CASRDRSNQPQHF.

In its sample, this clone was seen a few times. The CDR3 is cut off 3 residues early in the read; its end comes from the germline J gene. The rearrangement joins TRBV7-9 to TRBJ1-1; TRBD1 agrees at 8 bases. This CDR3 comprises 15 residues. Per germline, CDR1 SEHNR and CDR2 FQNEAQ (reference sequence). V shed 5 bases, J shed 0 bases, and the junction held 5 bases outside the gene matches. The sequenced CDR3 bases are TGTGCCAGCAGCACCCAACAGGGGGTGAACACTGAA. This encodes CASSTQQGVNTE. The whole CDR3 reads CASSTQQGVNTEAFF.

This clone was seen only a few times. The read ends 3 residues early relative to the CDR3; the germline J gene fills the gap. The chain links TRBV7-2 to TRBJ1-2, with D possibly matching TRBD1 (5 bases). V lost 1 base, J lost 6 bases, and 12 bases lay in between. There are 14 residues in the CDR3. The germline CDR1 and CDR2 sequences are SGHTA and FQGNSA. Here the CDR3 reads CASSLGQRQNGYTF. The sequenced part of the CDR3 DNA is TGTGCCAGCAGCTTAGGTCAGCGACAGAATGGC.

This clone was observed many times. With the read ending 3 residues before the CDR3 end, the germline J gene is used to fill in that end. The V call is TRBV20-1, the J call TRBJ2-1, with D possibly matching TRBD1 (6 bases). Germline V CDR1 and CDR2: DFQATT, SNEGSKA (reference sequence). Deletions cut 1 base from V and 6 bases from J, with 10 bases between. CDR3 length: 13 amino acids. CDR3 bases read: TGCAGTGCTAGAGTCAACAGGGTCAATGAG. Its protein is CSARVNRVNE. The full CDR3 reads CSARVNRVNEQFF.

The CDR3 protein is CASSKTSGDANEQFF. CDR3 DNA (partial): TGCGCCAGCAGCAAGACTAGCGGGGATGCCAATGAG. This chain uses TRBV5-1 with TRBJ2-1; TRBD2 agrees at 11 bases. The read terminates 3 residues before the CDR3 end, so the remaining end is supplied by the germline J gene. The CDR3 is 15 residues long. Germline loops: CDR1 SGHRS, CDR2 YFSETQ. Losses at the gene ends were 4 bases for V and 6 bases for J; bases not matched to a gene: 6.

This clone showed up just a few times. The missing CDR3 end, 3 residues past where the read stops, is filled in from the germline J gene. V gene TRBV18 combines with J gene TRBJ2-5, with 10 bases aligning to TRBD2. CDR1 KGHSH and CDR2 LQKENI come from the germline V gene. This CDR3 has 17 amino acids. Trimming took 6 bases from V and 4 from J; bases not matched to a gene: 14. CDR3 bases read: TGTGCCAGCTCGCCTAGCGGGGGTTCGGTTAAAGGAGAGACC. Residues: CASSPSGGSVKGET. The entire CDR3 reads CASSPSGGSVKGETQYF.

In its sample, this clone was seen a few times. Read coverage stops 3 residues before the CDR3 terminus; the germline J gene supplies the remainder. This chain uses TRBV19 with TRBJ2-5; 7 nucleotides match TRBD1. The germline CDR1 and CDR2 sequences are LNHDA and SQIVND (reference sequence). With 4 bases clipped from V and 4 bases from J, the junction kept 6 bases outside the gene matches. CDR3 length equals 14 residues. The chain's CDR3 is CASSTRQGGETQYF. The sequenced CDR3 bases are TGTGCCAGTAGTACCCGACAGGGTGGAGAGACC.

Worth noting for this clone: The CDR3 is cut off 3 residues early in the read; its end comes from the germline J gene. V and J are TRBV7-2 and TRBJ2-7, with 7 positions matching TRBD1. CDR3 length equals 14 residues. Germline CDR1 SGHTA, CDR2 FQGNSA. J was trimmed by 3 bases and V by 2 bases; bases with no gene match: 4. CDR3 sequence reads: CASSLSNRGYEQYF. Partial CDR3 DNA: TGTGCCAGCAGCTTATCTAACAGGGGCTACGAG.

This clone showed up just a few times. The read terminates 3 residues ahead of where the CDR3 ends, so the germline J gene completes it. The chain joins TRBV7-9 to TRBJ1-4; 10 bases align to TRBD1. After removal of 3 bases from V and 6 bases from J, the junction contained 4 bases not matched to a gene. CDR1 and CDR2 from the germline V gene are SEHNR and FQNEAQ (reference sequence). The CDR3 has 15 amino acids. The CDR3 loop reads CASSFAGTGDEKLFF. Partial CDR3 DNA: TGTGCCAGCAGCTTCGCCGGGACAGGGGATGAAAAA.

A word on this clone: The read finishes 3 residues shy of the CDR3 end, and the germline J gene is used to complete it. The V and J genes are TRBV30 and TRBJ2-3; TRBD2 matches 10 bases. Germline V gives CDR1 GTSNPN, CDR2 SVGIG (reference sequence). V lost 4 bases and J lost 7; bases outside the gene matches: 8. CDR3 length: 14 amino acids. The CDR3 DNA, read in part, is TGTGCCTGGACCCCGGGACTAGCGCGACATACG. This codes for CAWTPGLARHT. The complete CDR3 sequence is CAWTPGLARHTQYF.

Worth noting for this clone: The read finishes 3 residues shy of the CDR3 end, and the germline J gene is used to complete it. The chain couples TRBV7-6 to TRBJ2-2, with D possibly being TRBD2 (6 bases). The V and J ends lost 5 bases and 2 bases respectively, with 15 bases between them. The V gene's germline CDR1 is SGHVS and CDR2 FNYEAQ. This CDR3 has 16 amino acids. The sequenced part of the CDR3 DNA is TGTGCCAGCAGCGCGCCCGGGGGAATTAACACCGGGGAG. Translating it yields CASSAPGGINTGE. The entire CDR3 sequence reads CASSAPGGINTGELFF.

This clone has a handful of counts. From the germline J gene comes the end of the CDR3, since the read stops 3 residues before it. This rearrangement joins TRBV18 to TRBJ2-5; no clear D. Germline V gene data show CDR1 as KGHSH and CDR2 as LQKENI. The CDR3 runs to 13 residues. V was pared by 3 bases and J by 1 base, with 6 bases between. The CDR3 protein is CASSPQIQETQYF. The sequenced part of the CDR3 DNA is TGTGCCAGCTCACCCCAAATCCAAGAGACC.

This clone was counted only a few times. The read falls 3 residues short of the CDR3 end, and the missing part is taken from the germline J gene. This chain connects TRBV2 to TRBJ1-4, with D hard to call. The CDR3 is 13 amino acids. Deletions cut 8 bases from V and 6 bases from J, with 13 bases between. Germline assignment: CDR1 SNHLY and CDR2 FYNNEI. The CDR3 sequence: CASAETVDEKLFF. The CDR3 DNA, read in part, is TGTGCCAGCGCGGAAACTGTGGATGAAAAA.

This clone was picked up a small number of times. The observed sequence ends 3 residues before the CDR3 terminus, with the missing tail filled in from the germline J gene. The J gene is TRBJ1-1, the V gene TRBV19; a weak D match, TRBD1 (5 bases). Looked up from germline, CDR1 is LNHDA and CDR2 is SQIVND (reference sequence). V lost 6 bases to trimming and J lost 4 bases, with 15 bases between them. This CDR3 region has 14 residues. The CDR3 spells CASSRQYGVTEAFF. The part of the CDR3 DNA that was read is TGTGCCAGTAGCCGACAGTACGGCGTCACTGAA.

With regard to this clone: The missing CDR3 end, 3 residues past where the read stops, is filled in from the germline J gene. The chain recombines TRBV7-6 with TRBJ1-6, with no clear D. This CDR3 is 11 amino acids long. Germline CDR1 is SGHVS and CDR2 is FNYEAQ. The CDR3 sequence is CASAPQVPLHF. The CDR3 bases that were read are TGTGCCAGTGCCCCCCAGGTCCCC.

Notes on this clone: The read gets to within 3 residues of the CDR3 end, and the germline J gene fills in the rest. This chain links TRBV18 with TRBJ2-2, with D hard to call. The germline gives CDR1 KGHSH, CDR2 LQKENI. Deletions cut 3 bases from V and 5 bases from J, with 4 bases between. The CDR3 sequence is 12 residues long. Incomplete CDR3 DNA: TGTGCCAGCTCACCGCTAACCGGGGAG. It codes for CASSPLTGE. The complete CDR3 reads CASSPLTGELFF.

This clone showed up just a few times. The read ends 3 residues shy of where the CDR3 ends; the end is completed using the germline J gene. The chain joins TRBV20-1 to TRBJ1-2, with a tentative D call TRBD1 (6 bases). V was pared by 1 base and J by 4 bases, with 13 bases between. The CDR3 extends over 14 amino acids. Germline V gene sequence: CDR1 DFQATT, CDR2 SNEGSKA (reference sequence). CDR3 DNA (partial): TGCAGTGCTAGAGGGGTGGCGGGGGCCTATGGC. Amino acid sequence: CSARGVAGAYG. The entire CDR3 protein is CSARGVAGAYGYTF.

CDR3 bases read: TGTGCCAGCTCACCAATCCCCTGGACAGGGAACTCCTTTGGAAACACC. Translated, it gives CASSPIPWTGNSFGNT. The complete CDR3 sequence is CASSPIPWTGNSFGNTIYF. This rearrangement joins TRBV18 to TRBJ1-3; 8 bases are shared with TRBD1. From the germline J gene comes the end of the CDR3, since the read stops 3 residues before it. The CDR3 is made up of 19 amino acids. Trimming removed 2 bases from V and 3 bases from J; junction bases left unmatched: 15. The V gene's germline CDR1 is KGHSH and CDR2 LQKENI. The entire variable domain, with the rest obtained from reference TRBV18 and TRBJ1-3, is as follows: NAGVMQNPRHLVRRRGQEARLRCSPMKGHSHVYWYRQLPEEGLKFMVYLQKENIIDESGMPKERFSAEFPKEGPSILRIQQVVRGDSAAYFCASSPIPWTGNSFGNTIYFGEGSWLTVV.

Points on this clone: The read finishes 3 residues shy of the CDR3 end, and the germline J gene is used to complete it. The V gene is TRBV5-1, the J gene TRBJ1-5; D perhaps matches TRBD1 (6 bases). V gave up 1 base and J gave up 5 bases, with 10 bases separating them. CDR3 length: 14 amino acids. Looked up from germline, CDR1 is SGHRS and CDR2 is YFSETQ. CDR3 DNA, as far as it was read: TGCGCCAGCAGCTTGTCAGGGGCCGATCAGCCC. Translated, it gives CASSLSGADQP. The whole CDR3 reads CASSLSGADQPQHF.

As concerns this clone: With the read ending 3 residues before the CDR3 end, the germline J gene is used to fill in that end. V is TRBV19 and J is TRBJ1-3, with D perhaps TRBD1 (6 bases). Per germline, CDR1 LNHDA and CDR2 SQIVND (reference sequence). V dropped 3 bases and J dropped 0 bases, with 12 bases sitting between them. The CDR3 is made up of 16 amino acids. CDR3 sequence: CASSIQGSYSGNTIYF. The covered CDR3 bases are TGTGCCAGTAGTATCCAGGGGTCCTACTCTGGAAACACC.

This clone was observed a few times. The read comes to an end 3 residues before the CDR3 does, leaving the germline J gene to fill in the end. The chain recombines TRBV7-6 with TRBJ1-2; TRBD1 matches at 9 bases. CDR3 size: 17 residues. V was clipped by 0 bases and J by 0 bases; unmatched bases: 5. The germline gives CDR1 SGHVS, CDR2 FNYEAQ. CDR3 bases read: TGTGCCAGCAGCTTAGCGGCACAGGGGGCCGCTAACTATGGC. Protein sequence: CASSLAAQGAANYG. From start to end, the CDR3 is CASSLAAQGAANYGYTF.

Remarks on this clone: The observed sequence ends 3 residues before the CDR3 terminus, with the missing tail filled in from the germline J gene. This chain uses TRBV7-2 with TRBJ2-3, with D possibly TRBD2 on 6 matching bases. V dropped 3 bases and J dropped 3 bases, with 13 bases sitting between them. The germline V gene has CDR1 SGHTA and CDR2 FQGNSA. The CDR3 totals 15 residues. The covered CDR3 bases are TGTGCCAGCAGCTTCGGACTACCGGGGACAGATACG. Protein sequence: CASSFGLPGTDT. The whole CDR3 reads CASSFGLPGTDTQYF.